A single T cell receptor beta chain is shown here with its context. This clone has just one count. This receptor's antigen is unknown. The input lacks base qualities; no much larger clone sits a single base away. This record belongs to a study of blood T cell repertoires in COVID-19 (TCRdb year 2020). For context, the study as a whole: For ImmuneRACE Cohort 3, a participant was defined as recovered based on two consecutive negative NP/OP PCR tests, clearance by a healthcare professional, or resolution of symptoms. The collaborator samples originated in the United States, Italy and Spain and spanned the acute and convalescent phases of COVID-19. The material from the prospective study consisted of cDNA or gDNA derived from T cells, B-cell-depleted T cells, or PBMCs. Subjects who had been exposed to COVID-19, were actively infected with it, or had recovered from it provided the deeply sampled blood TCRbeta repertoires that made up the dataset. The repertoires were released in a freely available public database meant as a resource for research on the immune response to SARS-CoV-2. Samples came from the ongoing ImmuneRACE study (first 160 participants) plus 1,254 subjects from 6 global collaborators. Sample metadata almost always included a de-identified subject ID, COVID-19 status, age in years and sex. Where available, HLA class I and class II types were taken from metadata supplied by the sample provider and were not determined by assay-based typing.

CDR1 and CDR2 are drawn from the germline V gene (reference sequence): MNHEY, SMNVEV. The junction carries 11 bases between V and J, which are trimmed by 8 bases and 6 bases respectively. The CDR3, from cysteine to phenylalanine, totals 12 residues. Only CDR3 DNA remains: 36 bases, in frame from the first base. The full study reports these points: Clinical and demographic metadata were provided uncurated, with the amount varying by source and participant.

TCRbeta CDR3 regions were amplified from genomic DNA by means of the immunoSEQ Assay, a bias-controlled multiplex PCR. The published analysis was carried out like this. The number of nucleated cells in each sample was estimated from the amplification of reference gene primers within the assay. To quantify the absolute abundance of each unique TCRbeta CDR3 rearrangement, sequence reads were collapsed and filtered. For each sample, productive Simpson clonality was calculated by taking the square root of Simpson's diversity index across productive rearrangements. Here the immuneACCESS table is served through TCRdb, limited to in-frame sequences with V and J called. Missing clones are a known gap in these copies; in checked studies unresolved V genes cover under half, and the rest lacks a known reason. The DNA gave D and trimming, while V, J and clone size come from that table. In all, the sample holds a few hundred thousand clones, and 80% to 90% of those were seen once. 1.9% of the sample is held by the ten biggest clonotypes.

Enrolling through a virtual design, the prospective study's participants ranged in age from roughly 18 to 95 years and lived across approximately 25 United States geographic areas. In the prospective study, participants were assigned to cohorts based on the clinical history participants reported in a screening survey and a study questionnaire. In the prospective study, whole blood, serum and a nasopharyngeal or oropharyngeal swab were collected from each participant by mobile phlebotomists. Prospective study participants could optionally give additional blood draws and questionnaires over an approximately two-month period. Before DNA extraction, prospective study blood samples were shipped either frozen or at room temperature.

This clonotype originated in a man aged 35 to 55 in a cohort exposed to, infected with or recovered from COVID-19 (not recorded which). Sequencing used PBMCs or T cells enriched from blood (not recorded which). This chain joins TRBV27 to TRBJ2-1, and TRBD2 may be the D gene, going by 6 matching bases. The sequenced DNA is TGTGCCAGCCGTTGGGGGGTCAATGAGCAGTTCTTC. This translates into CASRWGVNEQFF.